These 15 T cell receptor beta chains were all obtained from the same sample, sequenced in a study of technical replicates of blood from a few donors. The method was immunoSEQ multiplex PCR; TCRdb's version includes in-frame clones alone and lacks a portion of them. The sample yields fewer than 65,000 clones, about 83% seen once. Sequences were obtained from PBMCs. The receptors shown here come from a human donor in good health. Some clones in this sample may be carry-over from other donors' samples.

J is TRBJ2-5 and V is TRBV28, with D uncertain. Germline values: CDR1 MDHEN, CDR2 SYDVKM. This CDR3 has 13 amino acids. V was trimmed by 5 bases and J by 2 bases, leaving 9 bases between them. CDR3 sequence (DNA): TGTGCCAGCAGTCTTTCGGGTCAAGAGACCCAGTACTTC. Translating gives CASSLSGQETQYF.

The chain uses TRBV6-5 and TRBJ1-1, with a weak D call TRBD1 (5 bases). Germline V gives CDR1 MNHEY, CDR2 SVGAGI. CDR3 length: 13 amino acids. Deletions cut 9 bases from V and 1 base from J, with 12 bases between. In nucleotides, the CDR3 is TGTGCCAGTTTTCGGACACCGAACACTGAAGCTTTCTTT. It is translated as CASFRTPNTEAFF.

This clone has a handful of counts. The CDR3 region is CASSLGPRSGEQYF. Written as DNA, the CDR3 is TGTGCCAGCAGCTTAGGCCCGAGGTCGGGCGAGCAGTACTTC. V gene TRBV7-2 combines with J gene TRBJ2-7; D is unresolved. CDR1 is SGHTA, CDR2 FQGNSA, per germline. The germline V and J ends were trimmed by 1 base and 6 bases, with 13 bases remaining between them. This CDR3 has 14 residues.

This rearrangement joins TRBV4-2 to TRBJ1-2; D may be TRBD1 (5 bases). Germline V gene sequence: CDR1 LGHNA, CDR2 YNFKEQ. The germline V and J ends were trimmed by 1 base and 6 bases, with 15 bases remaining between them. This CDR3 is 15 amino acids long. CDR3 sequence: CASSQGRGREDGYTF. The CDR3 DNA sequence: TGTGCCAGCAGCCAAGGTCGGGGCAGGGAGGATGGCTACACCTTC.

V is TRBV11-1 and J is TRBJ2-7, with TRBD2 matching 11 bases. Trimming at V came to 1 base and at J to 7 bases, leaving 3 bases not matched to a gene. In germline, CDR1 is SGHAT, CDR2 FQDESV (reference sequence). This CDR3 contains 14 residues. This CDR3 reads CASSLGRTSGEQYF. The CDR3 DNA reads TGTGCCAGCAGCTTAGGCAGGACTAGCGGGGAGCAGTACTTC.

The rearrangement links TRBV11-1 to TRBJ2-7; possibly TRBD2 for D (5 bases). The V end was cut by 1 base, the J end by 0 bases, with 13 bases between. Germline V gene data show CDR1 as SGHAT and CDR2 as FQDESV (reference sequence). CDR3 size: 16 residues. The CDR3 coding sequence is TGTGCCAGCAGCTTAGGGACTCTCACAAGCTCCTACGAGCAGTACTTC. Translated, it gives CASSLGTLTSSYEQYF.

J is TRBJ1-5 and V is TRBV19, with 9 nucleotides matching TRBD1. CDR3 size: 15 residues. V shed 2 bases and J 4 bases; nucleotides not matched to a gene: 3. Germline V gene data show CDR1 as LNHDA and CDR2 as SQIVND (reference sequence). Here the CDR3 DNA reads TGTGCCAGTAGTATAAGGACAGGGGTGAATCAGCCCCAGCATTTT. This translates into CASSIRTGVNQPQHF.

This clone was detected only once. J is TRBJ2-1 and V is TRBV30; 9 bases align to TRBD1. The CDR3 runs to 16 residues. V gave up 2 bases and J gave up 3 bases; unmatched junction bases: 8. Germline lookup yields CDR1 GTSNPN and CDR2 SVGIG (reference sequence). In DNA form, the CDR3 reads TGTGCCTGGAGTCCCCTGGGGACAGGGCTCTACAATGAGCAGTTCTTC. Translation gives CAWSPLGTGLYNEQFF.

This clone has just a few counts. The chain employs TRBV19 and TRBJ1-1, with D tentatively TRBD1 (5 bases). CDR3 length: 14 amino acids. CDR1 is LNHDA, CDR2 SQIVND, per germline (reference sequence). Trimming pared 5 bases from V and 0 bases from J, leaving 10 bases between. The CDR3 region has the DNA TGTGCCAGTAGTCTCTCGACAGTGAACACTGAAGCTTTCTTT. It encodes CASSLSTVNTEAFF. The full variable domain, completed using reference TRBV19 and TRBJ1-1, is DGGITQSPKYLFRKEGQNVTLSCEQNLNHDAMYWYRQDPGQGLRLIYYSQIVNDFQKGDIAEGYSVSREKKESFPLTVTSAQKNPTAFYLCASSLSTVNTEAFFGQGTRLTVV.

The V gene is TRBV6-5, the J gene TRBJ2-7; 7 bases line up with TRBD1. Per germline, CDR1 MNHEY and CDR2 SVGAGI. The CDR3 is 14 residues long. Unmatched junction bases numbered 2, after V lost 2 bases and J lost 1 base. The CDR3 region is CASSYRDRSYEQYF. The CDR3 DNA is TGTGCCAGCAGTTACCGGGACAGATCCTACGAGCAGTACTTC.

This chain connects TRBV11-2 to TRBJ1-3; maybe TRBD1 (6 bases). The CDR3 covers 17 residues. The germline V gene encodes CDR1 SGHAT and CDR2 FQNNGV. V gave up 6 bases and J gave up 1 base, with 19 bases separating them. The CDR3 region is CASRPTSGTMSGNTIYF. The CDR3 region has the DNA TGTGCCAGCAGACCGACTTCCGGGACAATGTCTGGAAACACCATATATTTT.

The genes are TRBV18 and TRBJ1-1; a possible D gene is TRBD1 (6 bases). Germline V gene sequence: CDR1 KGHSH, CDR2 LQKENI. The CDR3 consists of 19 residues. The V end lost 4 bases, the J end lost 1 base, and 25 bases lay between the germline ends. The CDR3 coding sequence is TGTGCCAGCTCACTATCGAGTAATCTAGGTCGACAGGCGAACACTGAAGCTTTCTTT. This sequence encodes CASSLSSNLGRQANTEAFF.

The chain combines TRBV6-6 with TRBJ2-5; 8 positions agree with TRBD2. The ends lost 7 bases at V and 1 base at J; junction bases unmatched: 11. Germline V gene lookup returns CDR1 MNHNY and CDR2 SVGAGI (reference sequence). The CDR3 covers 16 residues. CDR3 in DNA: TGTGCCAGCACCACGCTCGGAACTAGCGGCCAAGAGACCCAGTACTTC. Its protein is CASTTLGTSGQETQYF.

The rearrangement joins TRBV30 to TRBJ1-2; possibly TRBD1 for D (5 bases). Germline V gene sequence: CDR1 GTSNPN, CDR2 SVGIG (reference sequence). Trimming left V 8 bases short and J 3 bases short, with 10 bases between. The CDR3 consists of 11 residues. CDR3 in amino acids: CAGGWDYGYTF. CDR3 sequence (DNA): TGTGCCGGGGGGTGGGACTATGGCTACACCTTC.

This clone was seen just once. The chain links TRBV12-5 to TRBJ1-1, with 7 bases fitting TRBD1. V shed 6 bases, J shed 4 bases, and the junction held 14 bases outside the gene matches. The CDR3 consists of 16 residues. Per the germline V gene, CDR1 is LGHNT and CDR2 is FRNRAP. The CDR3 DNA follows: TGTGCTAGTGGCCAGGGGGGACAGACACGAGGCACTGAAGCTTTCTTT. Translating gives CASGQGGQTRGTEAFF.